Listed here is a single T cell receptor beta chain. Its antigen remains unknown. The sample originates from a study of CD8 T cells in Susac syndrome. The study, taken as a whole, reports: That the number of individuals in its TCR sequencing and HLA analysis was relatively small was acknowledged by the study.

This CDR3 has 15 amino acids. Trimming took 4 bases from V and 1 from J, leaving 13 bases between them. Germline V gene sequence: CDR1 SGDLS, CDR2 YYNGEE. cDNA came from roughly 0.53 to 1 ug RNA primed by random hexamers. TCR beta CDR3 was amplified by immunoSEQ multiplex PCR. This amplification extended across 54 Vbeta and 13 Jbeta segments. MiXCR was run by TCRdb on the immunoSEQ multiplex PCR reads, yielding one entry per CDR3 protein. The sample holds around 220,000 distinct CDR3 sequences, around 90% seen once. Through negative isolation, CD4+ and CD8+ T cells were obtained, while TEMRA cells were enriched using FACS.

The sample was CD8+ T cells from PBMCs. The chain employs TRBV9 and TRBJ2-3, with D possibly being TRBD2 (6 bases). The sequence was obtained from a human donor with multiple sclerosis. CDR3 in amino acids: CASSQGGGGTDTQYF. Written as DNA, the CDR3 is TGTGCCAGCAGCCAAGGAGGCGGGGGCACAGATACGCAGTATTTT.